This entry describes one T cell receptor beta chain. Antigen: not known. CDR3 length: 14 amino acids. Germline-derived CDR1 and CDR2 are LNHDA and SQIVND (reference sequence). After removal of 5 bases from V and 4 bases from J, the junction contained 5 bases not matched to a gene. The data stem from a study of OX40 agonist ivuxolimab in advanced cancers. The method was immunoSEQ multiplex PCR; TCRdb's version includes in-frame clones alone and lacks a portion of them. The sample carries 95,000 to 150,000 clones, around 95% recorded once. Overall study findings and caveats: Antigen specificity remained undetermined for the expanded peripheral T cells. CD8+ T cells averaged more expanded clones than CD4+.

This TCR derives from an adult with an advanced solid tumor such as melanoma, head and neck, liver or kidney cancer. The specimen was CD4+ or CD8+ T cells sorted from blood, collected in a trial of the OX40 agonist ivuxolimab. The chain is built from TRBV19 and TRBJ1-3, with 7 bases lining up with TRBD1. Written as DNA, the CDR3 is TGTGCCAGTAGTTCCGGGACAGCGGGAAACACCATATATTTT. This codes for CASSSGTAGNTIYF.